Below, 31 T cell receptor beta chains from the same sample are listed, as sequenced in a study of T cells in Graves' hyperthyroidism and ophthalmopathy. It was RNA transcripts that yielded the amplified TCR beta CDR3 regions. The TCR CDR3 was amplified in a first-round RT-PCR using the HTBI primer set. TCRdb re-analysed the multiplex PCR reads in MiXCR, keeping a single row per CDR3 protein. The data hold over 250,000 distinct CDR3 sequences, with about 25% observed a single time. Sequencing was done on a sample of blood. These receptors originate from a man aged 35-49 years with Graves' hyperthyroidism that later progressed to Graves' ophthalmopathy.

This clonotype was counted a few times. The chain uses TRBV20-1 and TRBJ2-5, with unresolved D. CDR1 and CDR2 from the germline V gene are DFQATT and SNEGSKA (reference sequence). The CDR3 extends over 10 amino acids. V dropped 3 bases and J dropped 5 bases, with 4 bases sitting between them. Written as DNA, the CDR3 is TGCAGTGCTAGTGGTGAGACCCAGTACTTC. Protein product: CSASGETQYF.

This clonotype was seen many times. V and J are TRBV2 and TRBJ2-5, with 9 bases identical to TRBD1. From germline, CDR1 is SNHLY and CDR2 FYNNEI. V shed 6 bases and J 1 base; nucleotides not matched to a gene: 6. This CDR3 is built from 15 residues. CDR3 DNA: TGTGCCAGCAGCGCGACAGGGGGAGGCCAAGAGACCCAGTACTTC. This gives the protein CASSATGGGQETQYF.

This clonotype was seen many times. The CDR3: CAISEFAGEGYEQYF. In nucleotides, the CDR3 is TGTGCCATCAGTGAGTTTGCGGGAGAAGGTTACGAGCAGTACTTC. The chain links TRBV10-3 to TRBJ2-7; TRBD2 agrees at 7 bases. Trimming cost V 1 base and J 4 bases; bases outside gene matches: 7. The V gene's germline CDR1 is ENHRY and CDR2 SYGVKD. This CDR3 is built from 15 residues.

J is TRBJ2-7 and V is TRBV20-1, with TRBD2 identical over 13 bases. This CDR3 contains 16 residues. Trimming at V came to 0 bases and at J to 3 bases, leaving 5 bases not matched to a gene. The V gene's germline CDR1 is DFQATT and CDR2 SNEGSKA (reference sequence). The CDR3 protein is CSARDPGLAGNYEQYF. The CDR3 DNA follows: TGCAGTGCTAGAGACCCGGGACTAGCGGGAAACTACGAGCAGTACTTC.

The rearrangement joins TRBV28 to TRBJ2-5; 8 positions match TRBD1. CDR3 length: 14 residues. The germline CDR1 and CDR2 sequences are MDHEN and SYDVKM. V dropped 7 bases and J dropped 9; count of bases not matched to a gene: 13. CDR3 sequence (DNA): TGTGCCAGCATTCAGGACAGGGCAGTGGCATCCCAGTACTTC. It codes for CASIQDRAVASQYF.

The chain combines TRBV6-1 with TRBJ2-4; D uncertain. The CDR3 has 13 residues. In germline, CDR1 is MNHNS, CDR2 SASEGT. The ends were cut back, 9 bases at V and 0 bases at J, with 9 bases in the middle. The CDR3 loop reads CASTGIAKNIQYF. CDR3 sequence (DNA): TGTGCCAGTACCGGAATAGCCAAAAACATTCAGTACTTC.

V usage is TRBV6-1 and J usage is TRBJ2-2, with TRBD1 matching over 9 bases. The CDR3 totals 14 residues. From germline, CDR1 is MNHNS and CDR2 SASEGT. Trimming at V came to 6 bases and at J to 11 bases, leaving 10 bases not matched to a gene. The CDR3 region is CASRERNRGRELFF. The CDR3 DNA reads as TGTGCCAGCAGAGAACGCAACAGGGGGCGCGAGCTGTTTTTT.

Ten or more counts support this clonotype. The CDR3 DNA sequence: TGCAGCGTACAACAGGGCTACGAGCAGTACTTC. Translation gives CSVQQGYEQYF. This rearrangement joins TRBV29-1 to TRBJ2-7; D possibly corresponds to TRBD1 (6 bases). Germline V lookup: CDR1 SQVTM, CDR2 ANQGSEA. V was trimmed by 6 bases and J by 3 bases, leaving 9 bases between them. This CDR3 is 11 amino acids long.

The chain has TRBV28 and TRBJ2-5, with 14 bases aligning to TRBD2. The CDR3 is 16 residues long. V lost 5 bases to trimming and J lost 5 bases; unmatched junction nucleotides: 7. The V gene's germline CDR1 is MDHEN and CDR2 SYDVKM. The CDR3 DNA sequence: TGTGCCAGCAGTCCCGGACTAGCGGGAGGAGGGGAGACCCAGTACTTC. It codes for CASSPGLAGGGETQYF.

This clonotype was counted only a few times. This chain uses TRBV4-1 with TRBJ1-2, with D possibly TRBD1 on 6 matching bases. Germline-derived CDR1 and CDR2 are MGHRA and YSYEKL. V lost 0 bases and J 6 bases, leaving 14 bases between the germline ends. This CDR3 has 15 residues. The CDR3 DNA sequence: TGCGCCAGCAGCCAAGATTGGGGGCGAGTGGATGGCTACACCTTC. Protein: CASSQDWGRVDGYTF.

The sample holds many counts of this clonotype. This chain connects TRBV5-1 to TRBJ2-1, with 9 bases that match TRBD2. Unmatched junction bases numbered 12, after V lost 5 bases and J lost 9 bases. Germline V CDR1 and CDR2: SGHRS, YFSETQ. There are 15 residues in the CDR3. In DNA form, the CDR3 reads TGCGCCAGCAGACCACGACTAGCGGCTCCGTCTGAGCAGTTCTTC. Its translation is CASRPRLAAPSEQFF. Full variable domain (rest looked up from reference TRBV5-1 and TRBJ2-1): KAGVTQTPRYLIKTRGQQVTLSCSPISGHRSVSWYQQTPGQGLQFLFEYFSETQRNKGNFPGRFSGRQFSNSRSEMNVSTLELGDSALYLCASRPRLAAPSEQFFGPGTRLTVL.

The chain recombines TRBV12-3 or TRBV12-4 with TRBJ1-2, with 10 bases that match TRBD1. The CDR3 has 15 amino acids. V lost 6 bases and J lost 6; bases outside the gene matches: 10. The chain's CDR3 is CASSPPTGGADGYTF. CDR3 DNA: TGTGCCAGCAGCCCCCCGACAGGGGGCGCGGATGGCTACACCTTC.

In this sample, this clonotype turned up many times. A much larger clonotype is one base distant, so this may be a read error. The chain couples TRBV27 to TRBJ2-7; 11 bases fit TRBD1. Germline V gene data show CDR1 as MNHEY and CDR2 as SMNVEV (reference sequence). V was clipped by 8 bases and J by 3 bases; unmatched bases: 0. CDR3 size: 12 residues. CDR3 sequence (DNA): TGTGCCAGCGGGACAGGGGGCTACGAGCAGTACTTC. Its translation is CASGTGGYEQYF.

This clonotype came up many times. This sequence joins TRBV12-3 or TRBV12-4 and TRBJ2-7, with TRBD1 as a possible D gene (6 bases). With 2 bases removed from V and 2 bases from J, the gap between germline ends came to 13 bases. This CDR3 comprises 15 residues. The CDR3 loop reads CASSLNRDGTYEQYF. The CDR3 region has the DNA TGTGCCAGCAGTTTAAACAGGGATGGAACCTACGAGCAGTACTTC.

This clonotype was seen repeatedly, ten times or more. CDR3 loop: CASSSGQGGHGYTF. The DNA for the CDR3 is TGTGCCAGCAGCAGCGGACAGGGAGGACATGGCTACACCTTC. The genes are TRBV7-6 and TRBJ1-2; 8 nucleotides match TRBD1. J lost 6 bases, V lost 5 bases, and 8 bases had no gene match. Germline V CDR1 and CDR2: SGHVS, FNYEAQ. This CDR3 region has 14 residues.

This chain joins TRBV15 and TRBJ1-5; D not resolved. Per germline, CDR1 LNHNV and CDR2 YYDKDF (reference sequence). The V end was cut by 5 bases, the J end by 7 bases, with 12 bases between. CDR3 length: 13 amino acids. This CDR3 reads CATSVGLGQPQHF. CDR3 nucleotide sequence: TGTGCCACCAGCGTCGGACTGGGACAGCCCCAGCATTTT.

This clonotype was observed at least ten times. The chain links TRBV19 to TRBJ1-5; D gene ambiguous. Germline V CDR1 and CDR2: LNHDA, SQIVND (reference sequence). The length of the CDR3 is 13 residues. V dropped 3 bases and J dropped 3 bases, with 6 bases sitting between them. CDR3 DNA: TGTGCCAGTAGTATTAGCAACAATCAGCCCCAGCATTTT. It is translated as CASSISNNQPQHF.

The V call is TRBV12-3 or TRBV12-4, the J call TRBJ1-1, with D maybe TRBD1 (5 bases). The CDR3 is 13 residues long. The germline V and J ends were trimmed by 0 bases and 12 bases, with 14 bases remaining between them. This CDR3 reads CASSLAAEGRTFF. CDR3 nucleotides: TGTGCCAGCAGTTTAGCTGCGGAGGGGCGGACTTTCTTT.

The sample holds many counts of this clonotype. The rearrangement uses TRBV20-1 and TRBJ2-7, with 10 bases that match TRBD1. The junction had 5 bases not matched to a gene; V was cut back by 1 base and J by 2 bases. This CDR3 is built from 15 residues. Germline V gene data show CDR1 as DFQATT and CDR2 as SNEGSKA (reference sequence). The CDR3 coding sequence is TGCAGTGCTAGAGCTCCGGGACAGGGGACCTACGAGCAGTACTTC. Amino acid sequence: CSARAPGQGTYEQYF.

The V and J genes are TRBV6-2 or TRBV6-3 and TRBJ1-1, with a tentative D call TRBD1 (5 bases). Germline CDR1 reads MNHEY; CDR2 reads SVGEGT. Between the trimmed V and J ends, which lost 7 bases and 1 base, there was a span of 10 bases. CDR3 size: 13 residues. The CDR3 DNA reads TGTGCCAGCATTCTGGGGGGGAACACTGAAGCTTTCTTT. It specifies CASILGGNTEAFF.

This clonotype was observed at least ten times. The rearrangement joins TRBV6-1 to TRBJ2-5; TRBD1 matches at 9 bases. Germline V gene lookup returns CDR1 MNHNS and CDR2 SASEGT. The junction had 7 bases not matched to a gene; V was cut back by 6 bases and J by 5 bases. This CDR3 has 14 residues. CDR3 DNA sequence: TGTGCCAGCAGATCCGGGACAGGGATGGAGACCCAGTACTTC. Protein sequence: CASRSGTGMETQYF.

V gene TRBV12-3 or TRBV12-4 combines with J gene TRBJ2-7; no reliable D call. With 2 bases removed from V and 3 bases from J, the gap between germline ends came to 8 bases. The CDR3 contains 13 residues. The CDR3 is CASSLSLLYEQYF. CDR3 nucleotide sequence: TGTGCCAGCAGTTTATCACTCCTCTACGAGCAGTACTTC.

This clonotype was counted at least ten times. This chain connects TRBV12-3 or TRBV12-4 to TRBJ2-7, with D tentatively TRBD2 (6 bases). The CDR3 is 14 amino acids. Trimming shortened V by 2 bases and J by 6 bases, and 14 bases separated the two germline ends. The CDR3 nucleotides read TGTGCCAGCAGTTTAAGCCCTAGCGTCGGCGAGCAGTACTTC. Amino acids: CASSLSPSVGEQYF.

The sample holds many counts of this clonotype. This chain's CDR3 is CASRDTATGELFF. The CDR3 nucleotides read TGTGCCAGCAGGGACACAGCGACCGGGGAGCTGTTTTTT. The J gene is TRBJ2-2, the V gene TRBV6-1; D possibly corresponds to TRBD1 (5 bases). With 6 bases removed from V and 5 bases from J, the gap between germline ends came to 10 bases. The CDR3 contains 13 residues. CDR1 is MNHNS and CDR2 is SASEGT in the germline V gene.

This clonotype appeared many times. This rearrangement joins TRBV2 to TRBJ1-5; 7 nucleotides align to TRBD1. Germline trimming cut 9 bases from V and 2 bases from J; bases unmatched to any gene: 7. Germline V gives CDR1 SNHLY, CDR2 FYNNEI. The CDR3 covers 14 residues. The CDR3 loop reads CASRSDRGNQPQHF. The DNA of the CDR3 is TGTGCCAGTAGATCTGACAGGGGCAATCAGCCCCAGCATTTT.

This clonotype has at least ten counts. The CDR3 DNA is TGTGCCAGCAGTTACGGGAGGACTGAAGCTTTCTTT. Protein sequence: CASSYGRTEAFF. The V gene is TRBV6-5, the J gene TRBJ1-1; no clear D. The CDR3 covers 12 residues. Trimming cost V 2 bases and J 5 bases, with 6 bases left between them. Germline assignment: CDR1 MNHEY and CDR2 SVGAGI.

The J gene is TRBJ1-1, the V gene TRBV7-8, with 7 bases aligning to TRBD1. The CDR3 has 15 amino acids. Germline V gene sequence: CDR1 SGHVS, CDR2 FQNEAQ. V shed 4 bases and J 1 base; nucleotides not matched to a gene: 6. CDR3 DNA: TGTGCCAGCAGCTACTGGGACAGCCAGAACACTGAAGCTTTCTTT. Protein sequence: CASSYWDSQNTEAFF.

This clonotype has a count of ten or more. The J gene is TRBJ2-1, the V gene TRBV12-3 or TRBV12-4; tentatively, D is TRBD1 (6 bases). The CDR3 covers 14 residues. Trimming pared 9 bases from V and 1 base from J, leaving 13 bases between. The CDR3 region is CARRRTASYNEQFF. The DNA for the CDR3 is TGTGCCAGAAGGAGGACAGCTTCCTACAATGAGCAGTTCTTC.

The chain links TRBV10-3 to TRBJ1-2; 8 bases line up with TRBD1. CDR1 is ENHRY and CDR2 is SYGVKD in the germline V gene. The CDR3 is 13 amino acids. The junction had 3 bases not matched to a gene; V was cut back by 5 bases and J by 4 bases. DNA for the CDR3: TGTGCCATCAGTCCTCAGGGGGCCTATGGCTACACCTTC. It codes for CAISPQGAYGYTF.

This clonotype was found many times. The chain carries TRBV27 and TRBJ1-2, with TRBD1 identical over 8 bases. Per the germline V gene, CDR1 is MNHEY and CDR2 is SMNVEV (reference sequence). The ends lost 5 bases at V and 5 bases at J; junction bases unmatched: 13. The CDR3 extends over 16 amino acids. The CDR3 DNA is TGTGCCAGCAGTATGGACAGGGCCCCGGGAAGATATGGCTACACCTTC. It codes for CASSMDRAPGRYGYTF.

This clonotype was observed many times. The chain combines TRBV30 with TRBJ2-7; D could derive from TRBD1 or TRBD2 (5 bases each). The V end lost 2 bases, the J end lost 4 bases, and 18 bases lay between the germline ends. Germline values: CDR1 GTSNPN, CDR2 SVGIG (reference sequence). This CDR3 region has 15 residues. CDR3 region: CAWSIGTPKNYEQYF. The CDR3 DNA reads TGTGCCTGGAGTATCGGGACCCCCAAAAATTACGAGCAGTACTTC.